Below, 22 T cell receptor beta chains from the same sample are listed, as sequenced in a study of memory CD4+ T cells and cytomegalovirus serostatus. Single viable CD3+CD4+CD8-CD45RO+ cells were sorted as the memory CD4+ T cells. Generated by immunoSEQ multiplex PCR, the TCRdb table keeps only in-frame clones and is missing some. In the table there are tens of thousands of clones, about 77% of which are singletons. Sample: memory CD4+ T cells from blood. Source of these receptors: an adult in good health and CMV-seronegative.

The chain employs TRBV9 and TRBJ1-2; TRBD1 agrees at 8 bases. This CDR3 has 15 amino acids. V lost 4 bases to trimming and J lost 2 bases; unmatched junction nucleotides: 7. Germline loops: CDR1 SGDLS, CDR2 YYNGEE. CDR3: CASSPRTGSNYGYTF. Written as DNA, the CDR3 is TGTGCCAGCAGCCCAAGGACAGGGAGCAACTATGGCTACACCTTC.

In regard to this clone: Other DNA sequences in this sample translate to the same CDR3. The chain couples TRBV2 to TRBJ2-5; perhaps TRBD2 as D (5 bases). V was cut by 3 bases and J by 1 base, with 9 bases left in between. This CDR3 comprises 14 residues. Germline CDR1 reads SNHLY; CDR2 reads FYNNEI. Here the CDR3 reads CASSERVGQETQYF. The CDR3 coding sequence is TGTGCCAGCAGTGAGAGGGTGGGCCAAGAGACCCAGTACTTC.

This chain connects TRBV7-9 to TRBJ2-5; 11 nucleotides match TRBD2. J gave up 7 bases and V 10 bases, and 11 bases lay outside the gene matches. This CDR3 is built from 14 residues. Germline V gene sequence: CDR1 SEHNR, CDR2 FQNEAQ (reference sequence). The CDR3 nucleotides are TGTGCCATCCCGCCCAGGACTAGCGGGTCGACCCAGTACTTC. It codes for CAIPPRTSGSTQYF.

The chain couples TRBV14 to TRBJ2-7; D perhaps matches TRBD2 (6 bases). Germline V gives CDR1 SGHDN, CDR2 FVKESK. The CDR3 consists of 15 residues. Trimming removed 2 bases from V and 3 bases from J, with 14 bases in between. The CDR3 DNA follows: TGTGCCAGCAGCCAAAGACTGGGACTTCGCTACGAGCAGTACTTC. It codes for CASSQRLGLRYEQYF.

V gene TRBV7-2 combines with J gene TRBJ2-1, with 8 nucleotides matching TRBD2. Trimming cost V 7 bases and J 5 bases; bases outside gene matches: 7. There are 14 residues in the CDR3. Germline V CDR1 and CDR2: SGHTA, FQGNSA. CDR3 DNA sequence: TGTGCCAGCACCCCCCGGGGGGGGAACAATGAGCAGTTCTTC. Translated: CASTPRGGNNEQFF.

This rearrangement joins TRBV20-1 to TRBJ1-1; 7 bases align to TRBD1. CDR1 is DFQATT and CDR2 is SNEGSKA in the germline V gene (reference sequence). The length of the CDR3 is 11 residues. J gave up 9 bases and V 5 bases, and 6 bases lay outside the gene matches. CDR3 in DNA: TGCAGTGCTGGGGACAGTGTAAAAGCTTTCTTT. Translated, it gives CSAGDSVKAFF.

V gene TRBV10-3 combines with J gene TRBJ2-1; 8 bases are a match to TRBD2. Germline lookup yields CDR1 ENHRY and CDR2 SYGVKD. The CDR3 extends over 14 amino acids. V shed 2 bases, J shed 7 bases, and the junction held 4 bases outside the gene matches. CDR3 in DNA: TGTGCCATCAGTGAGCGGGGGGGCCTAAATGAGCAGTTCTTC. Residues: CAISERGGLNEQFF.

This chain joins TRBV18 and TRBJ2-2; the match to TRBD1 covers 7 bases. Germline assignment: CDR1 KGHSH and CDR2 LQKENI. The V and J ends lost 2 bases and 2 bases, in that order; junction bases with no gene match: 2. CDR3 size: 15 residues. CDR3 loop: CASSPRDRNTGELFF. In nucleotides, the CDR3 is TGTGCCAGCTCACCAAGGGACAGAAACACCGGGGAGCTGTTTTTT.

As DNA, the CDR3 is TGTGCCAGCAGCTTGGGGGGACTAGCGGACAATGAGCAGTTCTTC. It encodes CASSLGGLADNEQFF. The chain links TRBV5-4 to TRBJ2-1; TRBD2 matches 11 bases. Germline CDR1 is SGHNT and CDR2 is YYREEE (reference sequence). This CDR3 has 15 amino acids. With V trimmed by 0 bases and J by 5 bases, 1 base remained unmatched.

This chain uses TRBV28 with TRBJ2-1; D tentatively fits TRBD1 or TRBD2 (5 bases each). Trimming removed 2 bases from V and 14 bases from J, with 13 bases in between. Germline CDR1 MDHEN, CDR2 SYDVKM. There are 12 residues in the CDR3. The CDR3 region has the DNA TGTGCCAGCAGTTTAAAGGCCCGGGGCAAGTTCTTC. This sequence encodes CASSLKARGKFF. Full variable domain (missing parts from reference TRBV28 and TRBJ2-1): DVKVTQSSRYLVKRTGEKVFLECVQDMDHENMFWYRQDPGLGLRLIYFSYDVKMKEKGDIPEGYSVSREKKERFSLILESASTNQTSMYLCASSLKARGKFFGPGTRLTVL.

The chain uses TRBV5-1 and TRBJ2-1; D is possibly TRBD1 or TRBD2 (5 bases each). V was clipped by 4 bases and J by 10 bases, with 18 bases between them. This CDR3 spans 14 amino acids. Germline V gives CDR1 SGHRS, CDR2 YFSETQ. The CDR3 DNA sequence: TGCGCCAGCAGCGTGGGACCGCTTGATGGGGAGCAGTTCTTC. Amino acids: CASSVGPLDGEQFF.

The V call is TRBV28, the J call TRBJ1-1, with 11 bases identical to TRBD1. Germline loops: CDR1 MDHEN, CDR2 SYDVKM. V trimming: 5 bases; J trimming: 2 bases; junction bases outside the gene matches: 10. The CDR3 has 17 residues. Here the CDR3 reads CASSPGTGGLGNTEAFF. In DNA, the CDR3 is TGTGCCAGCAGTCCCGGGACAGGGGGGCTAGGCAACACTGAAGCTTTCTTT.

The chain joins TRBV28 to TRBJ2-2; D gene unclear. The ends were cut back, 6 bases at V and 2 bases at J, with 10 bases in the middle. CDR1 and CDR2 from the germline V gene are MDHEN and SYDVKM. The CDR3 runs 14 residues. CDR3 in DNA: TGTGCCAGCAGCTTGCCCGATAACACCGGGGAGCTGTTTTTT. This gives the protein CASSLPDNTGELFF.

The V gene is TRBV18, the J gene TRBJ2-6; 9 nucleotides line up with TRBD1. CDR3 size: 18 residues. Germline V gene data show CDR1 as KGHSH and CDR2 as LQKENI. The ends lost 2 bases at V and 2 bases at J; junction bases unmatched: 7. DNA for the CDR3: TGTGCCAGCTCACCATTGGGACAGGGAAATACTGGGGCCAACGTCCTGACTTTC. Its translation is CASSPLGQGNTGANVLTF.

This sequence joins TRBV5-1 and TRBJ1-5; 7 bases are shared with TRBD1. CDR1 is SGHRS and CDR2 is YFSETQ in the germline V gene. The trim removed 4 bases at V and 2 bases at J, leaving 9 bases unmatched. The CDR3 loop spans 16 amino acids. The CDR3 DNA reads TGCGCCAGCAGCCCCGGGGACAGAGGGGGCAATCAGCCCCAGCATTTT. This translates into CASSPGDRGGNQPQHF.

The gene calls are TRBV7-9 and TRBJ2-6; D remains unclear. V lost 5 bases and J 6 bases, leaving 11 bases between the germline ends. This CDR3 is built from 14 residues. The germline gives CDR1 SEHNR, CDR2 FQNEAQ (reference sequence). The chain's CDR3 is CASSGQLVANVLTF. Here the CDR3 DNA reads TGTGCCAGCAGCGGTCAATTGGTGGCCAACGTCCTGACTTTC.

The chain recombines TRBV11-3 with TRBJ2-7; D remains unclear. Germline values: CDR1 SGHNT, CDR2 YENEEA. The CDR3 has 11 residues. CDR3 loop: CPHSISYEQYF. CDR3 sequence (DNA): TGTCCCCATAGTATCTCCTACGAGCAGTACTTC.

The chain has TRBV6-6 and TRBJ2-7; TRBD2 agrees at 8 bases. The CDR3 totals 15 residues. V dropped 5 bases and J dropped 5; count of bases not matched to a gene: 11. The germline CDR1 and CDR2 sequences are MNHNY and SVGAGI (reference sequence). The DNA for the CDR3 is TGTGCCAGCAGTACCCCGGGAGGGCCAAGGCACGAGCAGTACTTC. Amino acids: CASSTPGGPRHEQYF.

V is TRBV6-1 and J is TRBJ2-6; D call uncertain. The V and J ends lost 2 bases and 3 bases respectively, with 8 bases between them. This CDR3 comprises 15 residues. CDR1 is MNHNS and CDR2 is SASEGT in the germline V gene. CDR3 in amino acids: CASSEFGYGANVLTF. CDR3 nucleotides: TGTGCCAGCAGTGAATTTGGGTATGGGGCCAACGTCCTGACTTTC.

The rearrangement uses TRBV4-1 and TRBJ2-5; TRBD2 aligns across 8 bases. The DNA end is more similar to TRBJ2-7, so the J call may be wrong. Germline V gene sequence: CDR1 MGHRA, CDR2 YSYEKL. The CDR3 is made up of 17 amino acids. Here the CDR3 reads CASSQGPSLAGSYEQYF. Here the CDR3 DNA reads TGCGCCAGCAGCCAAGGTCCTAGCTTAGCGGGGTCCTACGAGCAGTACTTC.

The chain carries TRBV19 and TRBJ1-3, with unresolved D. The CDR3 length is 16 residues. In germline, CDR1 is LNHDA, CDR2 SQIVND (reference sequence). Deletions cut 4 bases from V and 0 bases from J, with 13 bases between. Written as DNA, the CDR3 is TGTGCCAGTAGTAATTGGCAGCTCTACTCTGGAAACACCATATATTTT. Translating it yields CASSNWQLYSGNTIYF.

The genes are TRBV6-6 and TRBJ2-2; D is undetermined. Deletions cut 5 bases from V and 0 bases from J, with 10 bases between. Germline CDR1 MNHNY, CDR2 SVGAGI (reference sequence). This CDR3 contains 15 residues. CDR3 sequence reads: CASSPRDANTGELFF. CDR3 in DNA: TGTGCCAGCAGTCCCCGAGATGCGAACACCGGGGAGCTGTTTTTT.